The rows below give T cell receptor beta chains drawn from one sample of a study of T-cell reconstitution after alpha-beta-depleted transplantation in children. In TCRdb, the PCR reads were re-called with MiXCR into one record per CDR3 protein. The repertoire includes hundreds of thousands of distinct CDR3 sequences, under 20% of them detected once, and 25% to 30% sits in the top ten. This specimen consisted of PBMCs, mostly from graft donor cells, obtained 360 days after TCRalphabeta/CD19-depleted stem cell transplant. All receptors come from a boy under two years old who had a stem cell transplant for Wiskott-Aldrich syndrome, so the T cells may come from the graft donor. CDR3s include the opening cysteine and the closing phenylalanine or tryptophan. Fields, in order: V gene, clone size, J gene, D gene, CDR3 DNA, CDR3 protein. D genes are given only for firm matches. The size of a clone is reported for some rows only, either as once, few or many, or as a class for expanded clones.

V: TRBV28
size: -
J: TRBJ2-7
D: -
DNA: TGTGCCACCAAACGGGACTTACCCTACGAGCAGTACTTC
CDR3: CATKRDLPYEQYF

V: TRBV29-1
size: few
J: TRBJ1-1
D: -
DNA: TGCAGCGTTATCGTTCTCACTGAAGCTTTCTTT
CDR3: CSVIVLTEAFF

V: TRBV5-1
size: few
J: TRBJ2-1
D: -
DNA: TGCGCCAGCAGCTTGGCACTAGGCCCATACAATGAGCAGTTCTTC
CDR3: CASSLALGPYNEQFF

V: TRBV3-1
size: few
J: TRBJ1-2
D: -
DNA: TGTGCCAGCACCCCTCAACCCACACTCCGGGTTCCTAACTATGGCTACACCTTC
CDR3: CASTPQPTLRVPNYGYTF

V: TRBV10-3
size: -
J: TRBJ2-3
D: -
DNA: TGTGCCATCAGTTCAGGGGTTTTAACAGATACGCAGTATTTT
CDR3: CAISSGVLTDTQYF

V: TRBV18
size: -
J: TRBJ2-1
D: -
DNA: TGTGCCAGCTCACCATCCGCTGGCTCCACATCCTACAATGAGCAGTTCTTC
CDR3: CASSPSAGSTSYNEQFF

V: TRBV18
size: -
J: TRBJ2-1
D: -
DNA: TGTGCCAGCTCACCACTGTCCTGGGGGGACTACAATGAGCAGTTCTTC
CDR3: CASSPLSWGDYNEQFF

V: TRBV12-3/TRBV12-4
size: few
J: TRBJ1-2
D: TRBD1
DNA: TGTGCCAGCACTACCGGGACAGGGAGTAACTATGGCTACACCTTC
CDR3: CASTTGTGSNYGYTF

V: TRBV3-1
size: few
J: TRBJ2-1
D: TRBD2
DNA: TGTGCCAGCAGCCAAGGATTAGCGGGAGGCCTTCGATACAATGAGCAGTTCTTC
CDR3: CASSQGLAGGLRYNEQFF

V: TRBV12-3/TRBV12-4
size: -
J: TRBJ2-5
D: -
DNA: TGTGCCAGCAGTTTCTTGGAGGAGGTCGAGTACTTC
CDR3: CASSFLEEVEYF

V: TRBV4-3
size: few
J: TRBJ2-5
D: TRBD2
DNA: TGCGCCAGCAGCCAATCTTACCGGGGACTAGGGTCAGGGGAGACCCAGTACTTC
CDR3: CASSQSYRGLGSGETQYF

V: TRBV2
size: -
J: TRBJ2-7
D: TRBD1
DNA: TGTGCCAGCAGTGAGTTGGACAGGGGAAACTCCTACGAGCAGTACTTC
CDR3: CASSELDRGNSYEQYF

V: TRBV7-9
size: few
J: TRBJ1-1
D: -
DNA: TGTGCCAGCAGCTTAGAGACACAGGGTCAAGCTTTCTTT
CDR3: CASSLETQGQAFF

V: TRBV12-3/TRBV12-4
size: -
J: TRBJ2-5
D: -
DNA: TGTGCCAGCAGTCTCCCTTCGGACGGACAAGAGACCCAGTACTTC
CDR3: CASSLPSDGQETQYF

V: TRBV14
size: many
J: TRBJ2-7
D: -
DNA: TGTGCCAGCAGCCAACAGAGACGGACTGGTTGGGAGCAGTACTTC
CDR3: CASSQQRRTGWEQYF

V: TRBV19
size: -
J: TRBJ1-5
D: -
DNA: TGTGCCACTCATGAGGACAATCAGCCCCAGCATTTT
CDR3: CATHEDNQPQHF

V: TRBV10-3
size: many
J: TRBJ2-4
D: -
DNA: TGTGCCATCAGTGCCATGGGACCCCAAGATCCAAGTTTCAAAAACATTCAGTACTTC
CDR3: CAISAMGPQDPSFKNIQYF

V: TRBV29-1
size: many
J: TRBJ2-1
D: -
DNA: TGCAGCGTCGCCACAGGGACTGAGCAGTTCTTC
CDR3: CSVATGTEQFF

V: TRBV3-1
size: few
J: TRBJ2-1
D: -
DNA: TGTGCCAGCAGCCAACTTGGGGGGGCCAATGAGCAGTTCTTC
CDR3: CASSQLGGANEQFF

V: TRBV5-8
size: -
J: TRBJ1-1
D: -
DNA: TGTGCCAGCAGCTTGCAGTCGGATACTGAAGCTTTCTTT
CDR3: CASSLQSDTEAFF

V: TRBV25-1
size: -
J: TRBJ2-1
D: TRBD1
DNA: TGTGCCAGCAGTGAAAGGGACAGAGGCTACAATGAGCAGTTCTTC
CDR3: CASSERDRGYNEQFF

V: TRBV6-5
size: many
J: TRBJ2-5
D: TRBD2
DNA: TGTGCCAGCAGTTACTCCCTAGCGGGAGTCCAAGAGACCCAGTACTTC
CDR3: CASSYSLAGVQETQYF

V: TRBV5-6
size: many
J: TRBJ2-3
D: TRBD1
DNA: TGTGCCAGCAGCTTGGGTACAGGGGCAGATACGCAGTATTTT
CDR3: CASSLGTGADTQYF

V: TRBV6-5
size: -
J: TRBJ1-1
D: -
DNA: TGTGCCAGCAGTTACTCGCTAGGGGTGGACCTGAACACTGAAGCTTTCTTT
CDR3: CASSYSLGVDLNTEAFF

V: TRBV6-1
size: few
J: TRBJ2-7
D: TRBD1
DNA: TGTGCCAGCACCAGACAACGGGACAGGATCGTACCCTACGAGCAGTACTTC
CDR3: CASTRQRDRIVPYEQYF

V: TRBV24-1
size: few
J: TRBJ2-1
D: -
DNA: TGTGCCACCAGTGATCGCCCCCGAAGCTCCTACAATGAGCAGTTCTTC
CDR3: CATSDRPRSSYNEQFF

V: TRBV12-3/TRBV12-4
size: few
J: TRBJ1-5
D: -
DNA: TGTGCCACCCAGGGAGATCGGGGCAATCAGCCCCAGCATTTT
CDR3: CATQGDRGNQPQHF

V: TRBV29-1
size: -
J: TRBJ1-1
D: -
DNA: TGCAGCGCCCGGGCCGCGAACACTGAAGCTTTCTTT
CDR3: CSARAANTEAFF

V: TRBV29-1
size: -
J: TRBJ1-1
D: TRBD1
DNA: TGCAGCGTTGAGGGACAGACCCGAGGCGGTTTCTTT
CDR3: CSVEGQTRGGFF

V: TRBV20-1
size: many
J: TRBJ2-5
D: TRBD2
DNA: TGCAGTGTGCTAGCGGCCCAAGAGACCCAGTACTTC
CDR3: CSVLAAQETQYF

V: TRBV13
size: few
J: TRBJ1-5
D: -
DNA: TGTGCCAGCAGCCTAAGCAACAGTGGAAATCAGCCCCAGCATTTT
CDR3: CASSLSNSGNQPQHF

V: TRBV2
size: -
J: TRBJ2-7
D: -
DNA: TGTGCCAGCAAGAGACAGGTCAGCTCCTACGAGCAGTACTTC
CDR3: CASKRQVSSYEQYF

V: TRBV7-9
size: few
J: TRBJ2-7
D: -
DNA: TGTGCCAGCAGCTTAGATCCGGACTACGAGCAGTACTTC
CDR3: CASSLDPDYEQYF

V: TRBV2
size: few
J: TRBJ2-3
D: -
DNA: TGTGCCAGCAGTGCGGCCCCAGGACAGATCCGTAGCACAGATACGCAGTATTTT
CDR3: CASSAAPGQIRSTDTQYF

V: TRBV5-1
size: -
J: TRBJ2-5
D: -
DNA: TGCGCCAGCAGCTTGTCTCCAGCTACCAGCCAAGAGACCCAGTACTTC
CDR3: CASSLSPATSQETQYF

V: TRBV5-1
size: -
J: TRBJ2-1
D: -
DNA: TGCGCCAGCAGCCTAATTTTGGCTAGCCCTACCTACAATGAGCAGTTCTTC
CDR3: CASSLILASPTYNEQFF

V: TRBV20-1
size: -
J: TRBJ2-1
D: TRBD2
DNA: TGCAGTGCTAAAACCGGGACTAGCGGGAGCAGGAATGAGCAGTTCTTC
CDR3: CSAKTGTSGSRNEQFF

V: TRBV5-1
size: -
J: TRBJ2-6
D: -
DNA: TGCGCCAGCAGCCGAGGAGGGGCTGGGGCCAACGTCCTGACTTTC
CDR3: CASSRGGAGANVLTF

V: TRBV12-3/TRBV12-4
size: -
J: TRBJ2-1
D: -
DNA: TGTACCAGCAGTTTCAGGGCAGTGGGGGGCCGCCTCTACAATGAGCAGTTCTTC
CDR3: CTSSFRAVGGRLYNEQFF

V: TRBV18
size: -
J: TRBJ1-1
D: -
DNA: TGTGCCAGCTCAGCGAACAGCTTGATGAACACTGAAGCTTTCTTT
CDR3: CASSANSLMNTEAFF

V: TRBV6-5
size: few
J: TRBJ2-3
D: -
DNA: TGTGCCAGCAGTTACTCAAGGGTGACAGATACGCAGTATTTT
CDR3: CASSYSRVTDTQYF

V: TRBV11-2
size: -
J: TRBJ2-7
D: -
DNA: TGTGCCAGCAGCTTAGATAGCCCGGAAAGCTCCTACGAGCAGTACTTC
CDR3: CASSLDSPESSYEQYF

V: TRBV14
size: -
J: TRBJ2-3
D: -
DNA: TGTGCCAGCAGCCAAGTTAGTCATATGGAGGTCGGGGACTCAGATACGCAGTATTTT
CDR3: CASSQVSHMEVGDSDTQYF

V: TRBV12-3/TRBV12-4
size: few
J: TRBJ2-1
D: -
DNA: TGTGCCAGCAGTTTTTTGGGGGTATACAATGAGCAGTTCTTC
CDR3: CASSFLGVYNEQFF

V: TRBV4-3
size: -
J: TRBJ2-1
D: -
DNA: TGCGCCAGCAGCTTGGGACGGGCAATTGAGCAGTTCTTC
CDR3: CASSLGRAIEQFF

V: TRBV7-2
size: few
J: TRBJ2-3
D: TRBD1
DNA: TGTGCCAGCAGCCCGGGACAGGGGGTTGATACGCAGTATTTT
CDR3: CASSPGQGVDTQYF

V: TRBV6-6
size: -
J: TRBJ2-7
D: -
DNA: TGTGCCAGCACCTCGTGGCCGACCTACGAGCAGTACTTC
CDR3: CASTSWPTYEQYF

V: TRBV4-3
size: few
J: TRBJ2-7
D: TRBD2
DNA: TGCGCCAGCAGCCACAAAACGGGACTAGCCTACGAGCAGTACTTC
CDR3: CASSHKTGLAYEQYF

V: TRBV7-9
size: few
J: TRBJ1-6
D: -
DNA: TGTGCCAGCAGCCCTATGGGGAGTCCTAGGAATTCACCCCTCCACTTT
CDR3: CASSPMGSPRNSPLHF

V: TRBV6-1
size: -
J: TRBJ2-3
D: TRBD2
DNA: TGTGCCAGCAGCCAGACTAGCGCCACAGATACGCAGTATTTT
CDR3: CASSQTSATDTQYF

V: TRBV6-2/TRBV6-3
size: -
J: TRBJ2-7
D: -
DNA: TGTGCCAGCAGTTACAAATACGAGCAGTACTTC
CDR3: CASSYKYEQYF

V: TRBV11-2
size: -
J: TRBJ2-1
D: TRBD1
DNA: TGTGCCAGCACCCGCGGGACAGGGGTTCAATCCTACAATGAGCAGTTCTTC
CDR3: CASTRGTGVQSYNEQFF

V: TRBV6-5
size: -
J: TRBJ1-1
D: -
DNA: TGTGCCAGCAGTTACTTACTACTCGCTGAAGCTTTCTTT
CDR3: CASSYLLLAEAFF

V: TRBV2
size: many
J: TRBJ2-7
D: TRBD1
DNA: TGTGCCAGCAGCCAGGACAGGGGAGCCTACGAGCAGTACTTC
CDR3: CASSQDRGAYEQYF